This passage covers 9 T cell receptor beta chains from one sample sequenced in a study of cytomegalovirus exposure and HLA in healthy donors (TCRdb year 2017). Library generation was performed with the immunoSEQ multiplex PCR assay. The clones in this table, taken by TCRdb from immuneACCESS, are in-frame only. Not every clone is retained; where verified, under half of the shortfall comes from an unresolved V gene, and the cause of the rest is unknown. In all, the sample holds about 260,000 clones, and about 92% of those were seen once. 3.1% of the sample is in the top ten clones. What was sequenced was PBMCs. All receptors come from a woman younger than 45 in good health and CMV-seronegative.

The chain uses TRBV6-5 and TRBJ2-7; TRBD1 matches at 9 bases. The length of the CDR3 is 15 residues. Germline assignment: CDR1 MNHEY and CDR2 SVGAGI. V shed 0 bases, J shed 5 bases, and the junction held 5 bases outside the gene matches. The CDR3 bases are TGTGCCAGCAGTTACTCCGGGACAGGGTCTCACGAGCAGTACTTC. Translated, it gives CASSYSGTGSHEQYF.

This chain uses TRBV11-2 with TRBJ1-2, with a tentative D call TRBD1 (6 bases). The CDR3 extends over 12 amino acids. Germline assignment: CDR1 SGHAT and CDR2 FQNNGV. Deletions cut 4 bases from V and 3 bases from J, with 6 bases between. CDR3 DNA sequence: TGTGCCAGCAGCTCAGGGGACTATGGCTACACCTTC. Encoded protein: CASSSGDYGYTF. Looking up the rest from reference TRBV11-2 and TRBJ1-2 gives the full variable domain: EAGVAQSPRYKIIEKRQSVAFWCNPISGHATLYWYQQILGQGPKLLIQFQNNGVVDDSQLPKDRFSAERLKGVDSTLKIQPAKLEDSAVYLCASSSGDYGYTFGSGTRLTVV.

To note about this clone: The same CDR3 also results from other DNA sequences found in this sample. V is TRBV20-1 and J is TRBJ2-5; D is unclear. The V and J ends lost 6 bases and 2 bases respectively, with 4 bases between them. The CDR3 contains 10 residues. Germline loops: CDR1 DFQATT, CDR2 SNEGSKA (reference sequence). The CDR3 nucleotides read TGCAGTGCACGTCAAGAGACCCAGTACTTC. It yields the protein CSARQETQYF.

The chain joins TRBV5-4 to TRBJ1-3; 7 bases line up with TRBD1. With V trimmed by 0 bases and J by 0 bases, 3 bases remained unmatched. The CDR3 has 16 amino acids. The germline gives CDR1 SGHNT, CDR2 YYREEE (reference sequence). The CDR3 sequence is CASSLDRGASGNTIYF. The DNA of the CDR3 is TGTGCCAGCAGCTTGGACAGGGGCGCCTCTGGAAACACCATATATTTT.

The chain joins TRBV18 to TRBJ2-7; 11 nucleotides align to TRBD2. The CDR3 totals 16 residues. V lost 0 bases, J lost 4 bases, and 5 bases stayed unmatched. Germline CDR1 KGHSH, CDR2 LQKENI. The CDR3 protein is CASSPPTSGSRYEQYF. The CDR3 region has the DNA TGTGCCAGCTCACCACCTACTAGCGGGAGCAGGTACGAGCAGTACTTC.

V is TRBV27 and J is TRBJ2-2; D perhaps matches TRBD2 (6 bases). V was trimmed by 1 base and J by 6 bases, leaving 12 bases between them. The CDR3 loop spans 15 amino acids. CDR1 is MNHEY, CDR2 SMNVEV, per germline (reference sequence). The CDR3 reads CASSLFLAFSGELFF. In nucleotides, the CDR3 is TGTGCCAGCAGTTTATTCCTAGCGTTCTCCGGGGAGCTGTTTTTT.

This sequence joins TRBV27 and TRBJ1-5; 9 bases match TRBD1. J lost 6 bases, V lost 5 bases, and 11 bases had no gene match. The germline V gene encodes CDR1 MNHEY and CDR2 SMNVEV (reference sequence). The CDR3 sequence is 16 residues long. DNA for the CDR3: TGTGCCAGCAGTCCAAGGACAGGGGTGACCGCTCAGCCCCAGCATTTT. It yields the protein CASSPRTGVTAQPQHF.

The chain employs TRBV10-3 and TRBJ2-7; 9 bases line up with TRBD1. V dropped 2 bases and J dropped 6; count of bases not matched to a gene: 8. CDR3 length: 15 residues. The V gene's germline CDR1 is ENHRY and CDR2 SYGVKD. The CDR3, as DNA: TGTGCCATCAGTGAGAGGACAGGGGAACGTCGCGAGCAGTACTTC. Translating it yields CAISERTGERREQYF.

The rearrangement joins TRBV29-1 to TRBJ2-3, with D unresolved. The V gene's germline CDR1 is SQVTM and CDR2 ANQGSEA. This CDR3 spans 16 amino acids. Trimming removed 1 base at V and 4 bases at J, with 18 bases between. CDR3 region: CSVEVWGSLTPDTQYF. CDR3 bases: TGCAGCGTTGAAGTATGGGGAAGCCTTACTCCAGATACGCAGTATTTT.